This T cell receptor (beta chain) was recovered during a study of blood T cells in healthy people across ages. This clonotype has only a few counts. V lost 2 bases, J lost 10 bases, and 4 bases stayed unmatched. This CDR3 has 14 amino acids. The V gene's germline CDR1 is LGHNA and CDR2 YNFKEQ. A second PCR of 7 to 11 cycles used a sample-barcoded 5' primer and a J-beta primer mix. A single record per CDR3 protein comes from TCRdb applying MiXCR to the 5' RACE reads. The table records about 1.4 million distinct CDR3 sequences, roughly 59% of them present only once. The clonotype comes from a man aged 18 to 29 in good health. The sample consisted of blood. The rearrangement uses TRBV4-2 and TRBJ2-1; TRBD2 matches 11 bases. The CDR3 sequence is CASSQRLAGSEQFF. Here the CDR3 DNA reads TGTGCCAGCAGCCAACGACTAGCGGGAAGCGAGCAGTTCTTC.